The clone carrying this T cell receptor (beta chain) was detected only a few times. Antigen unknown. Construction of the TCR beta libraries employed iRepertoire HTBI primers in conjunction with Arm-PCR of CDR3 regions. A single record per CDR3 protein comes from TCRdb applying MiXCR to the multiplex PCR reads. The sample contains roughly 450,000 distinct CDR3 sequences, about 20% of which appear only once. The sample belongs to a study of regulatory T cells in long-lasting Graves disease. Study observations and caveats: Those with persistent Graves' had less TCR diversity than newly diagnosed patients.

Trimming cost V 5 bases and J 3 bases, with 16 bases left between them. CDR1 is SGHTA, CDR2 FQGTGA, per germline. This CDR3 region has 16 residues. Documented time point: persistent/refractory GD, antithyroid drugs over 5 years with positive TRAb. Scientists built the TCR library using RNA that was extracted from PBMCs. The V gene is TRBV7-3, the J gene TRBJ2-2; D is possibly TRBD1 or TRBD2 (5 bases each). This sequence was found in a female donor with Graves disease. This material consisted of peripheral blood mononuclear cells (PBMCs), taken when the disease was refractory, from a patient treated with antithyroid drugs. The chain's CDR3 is CASSLRSGTDTGELFF. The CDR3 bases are TGTGCCAGCAGCCTTCGTTCGGGGACGGACACCGGGGAGCTGTTTTTT.